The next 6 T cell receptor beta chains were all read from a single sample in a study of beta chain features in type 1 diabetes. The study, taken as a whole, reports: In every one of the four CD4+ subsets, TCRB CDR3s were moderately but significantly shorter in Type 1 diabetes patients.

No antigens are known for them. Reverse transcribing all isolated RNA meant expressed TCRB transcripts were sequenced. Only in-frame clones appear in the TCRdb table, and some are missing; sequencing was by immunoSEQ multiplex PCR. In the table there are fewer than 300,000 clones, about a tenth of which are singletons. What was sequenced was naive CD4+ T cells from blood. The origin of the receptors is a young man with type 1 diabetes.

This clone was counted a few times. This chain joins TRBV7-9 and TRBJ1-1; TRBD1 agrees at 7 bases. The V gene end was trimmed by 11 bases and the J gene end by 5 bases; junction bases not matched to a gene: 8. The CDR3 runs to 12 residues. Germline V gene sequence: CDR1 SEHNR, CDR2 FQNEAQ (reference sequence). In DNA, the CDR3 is TGTGCCGGACAGGCGACGAGGACTGAAGCTTTCTTT. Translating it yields CAGQATRTEAFF.

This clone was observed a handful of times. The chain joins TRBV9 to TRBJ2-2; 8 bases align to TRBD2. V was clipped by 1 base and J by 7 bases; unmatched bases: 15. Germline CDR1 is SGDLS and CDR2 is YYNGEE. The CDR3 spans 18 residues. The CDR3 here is CASSVLGLAGFPGGELFF. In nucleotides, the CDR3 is TGTGCCAGCAGCGTACTTGGGCTAGCGGGTTTCCCTGGCGGGGAGCTGTTTTTT. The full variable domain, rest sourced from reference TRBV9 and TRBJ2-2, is DSGVTQTPKHLITATGQRVTLRCSPRSGDLSVYWYQQSLDQGLQFLIQYYNGEERAKGNILERFSAQQFPDLHSELNLSSLELGDSALYFCASSVLGLAGFPGGELFFGEGSRLTVL.

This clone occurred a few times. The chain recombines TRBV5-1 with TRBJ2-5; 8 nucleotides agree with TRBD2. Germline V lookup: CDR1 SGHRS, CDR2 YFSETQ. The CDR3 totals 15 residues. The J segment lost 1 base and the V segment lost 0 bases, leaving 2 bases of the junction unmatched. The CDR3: CASSLDSGAQETQYF. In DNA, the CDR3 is TGCGCCAGCAGCTTGGATAGCGGGGCCCAAGAGACCCAGTACTTC.

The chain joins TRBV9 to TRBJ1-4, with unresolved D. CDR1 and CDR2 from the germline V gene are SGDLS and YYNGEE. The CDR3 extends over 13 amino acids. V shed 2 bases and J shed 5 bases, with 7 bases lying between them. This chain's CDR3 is CASSVSPNEKLFF. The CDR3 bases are TGTGCCAGCAGCGTTTCCCCAAATGAAAAACTGTTTTTT.

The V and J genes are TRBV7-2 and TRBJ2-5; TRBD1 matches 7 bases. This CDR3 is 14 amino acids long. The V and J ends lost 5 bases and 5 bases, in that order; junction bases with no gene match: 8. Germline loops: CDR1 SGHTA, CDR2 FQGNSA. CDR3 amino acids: CASSQSQGRETQYF. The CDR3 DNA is TGTGCCAGCAGCCAATCACAGGGGCGCGAGACCCAGTACTTC.

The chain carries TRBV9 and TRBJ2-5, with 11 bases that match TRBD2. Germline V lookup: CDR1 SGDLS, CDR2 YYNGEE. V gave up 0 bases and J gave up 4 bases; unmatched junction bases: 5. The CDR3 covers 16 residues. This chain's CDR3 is CASSVDLAGGGETQYF. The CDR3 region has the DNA TGTGCCAGCAGCGTAGACCTAGCGGGGGGTGGAGAGACCCAGTACTTC.